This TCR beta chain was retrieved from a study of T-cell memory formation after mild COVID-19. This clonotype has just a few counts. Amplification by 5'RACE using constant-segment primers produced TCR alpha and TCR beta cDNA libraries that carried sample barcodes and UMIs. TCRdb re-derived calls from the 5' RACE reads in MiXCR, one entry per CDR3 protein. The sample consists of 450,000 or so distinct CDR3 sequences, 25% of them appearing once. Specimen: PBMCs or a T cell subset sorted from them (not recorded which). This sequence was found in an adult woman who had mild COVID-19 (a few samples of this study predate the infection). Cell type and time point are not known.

CDR3 DNA: TGTGCCAGCAGCTCAAGCCCGGGACTAGCGGGGAACGAGCAGTACTTC. It specifies CASSSSPGLAGNEQYF. The rearrangement links TRBV7-9 to TRBJ2-7, with TRBD2 identical over 13 bases. The CDR3 covers 16 residues. Germline V gene data show CDR1 as SEHNR and CDR2 as FQNEAQ (reference sequence). V lost 4 bases to trimming and J lost 5 bases; unmatched junction nucleotides: 8. The full variable domain, completed using reference TRBV7-9 and TRBJ2-7, is DTGVSQNPRHKITKRGQNVTFRCDPISEHNRLYWYRQTLGQGPEFLTYFQNEAQLEKSRLLSDRFSAERPKGSFSTLEIQRTEQGDSAMYLCASSSSPGLAGNEQYFGPGTRLTVT.